This T cell receptor beta chain was retrieved from a study of CD4 T cells in relation to SARS-CoV-2 and coronaviruses. Study background: The restricting HLA molecule for shared crossreactive spike epitopes was mapped.

This clone has only one observation. The antigen is unknown. The CDR3 extends over 15 amino acids. Germline CDR1 reads SGHNT; CDR2 reads YYREEE (reference sequence). The V end was cut by 4 bases, the J end by 1 base, with 13 bases between. The unexposed donors gave CD4+ T cells in 2011-2018, prior to COVID-19. Regarding the study as a whole: The cross-reactivity analysis covered only spike protein, not other viral proteins. Compared with monoreactive clones, crossreactive clones showed significantly weaker SARS-CoV-2 expansion.

The table came from immunoSEQ multiplex PCR; TCRdb's copy has only in-frame clones and leaves some out. The top ten clones hold approximately 1.4% of a sample with about 59,000 clones, 70% to 90% of them seen once. This receptor was identified in a human donor in good health. The specimen sequenced was memory CD4+ T cells from PBMCs. The V call is TRBV5-4, the J call TRBJ2-3, with TRBD1 as a possible D gene (7 bases). CDR3 residues: CASSPGGSRTDTQYF. Here the CDR3 DNA reads TGTGCCAGCAGCCCAGGGGGGAGCCGCACAGATACGCAGTATTTT.